The present T cell receptor beta chain was sequenced within a study of T cell repertoires in cytomegalovirus infection. Overall study: Both CMV infection and a matching HLA type were indicated by public TCR beta signatures.

In the case of this clonotype: Antigen unknown.

Findings and limits, study-wide: Carriers of CMV and the relevant HLA type were discriminated by public TCR beta frequency. In two of eight donors, the top clonotype was HLA-C-restricted CMV-specific.

TCRdb called the reads again in MiXCR, with one record for every CDR3 protein. This table holds over 200,000 distinct CDR3 sequences, roughly 13% found once. CDR1 and CDR2 from the germline V gene are LNHDA and SQIVND (reference sequence). This CDR3 has 14 amino acids. V dropped 4 bases and J dropped 4 bases, with 12 bases sitting between them. The TCR sequence derives from a human donor in good health (CMV status not recorded). Some clones in this sample may be carry-over from other donors' samples. The sample consisted of PBMCs. The gene calls are TRBV19 and TRBJ2-3, with D maybe TRBD2 (5 bases). The CDR3 region is CASSTTRIADTQYF. The DNA of the CDR3 is TGTGCCAGTAGTACAACTAGAATCGCAGATACGCAGTATTTT.